The 22 T cell receptor beta chains reported below all come from one sample, sequenced in a study of cytomegalovirus exposure and HLA in healthy donors. The PCR was carried out with 60 Vbeta primers and 13 Jbeta primers. The table came from immunoSEQ multiplex PCR; TCRdb's copy has only in-frame clones and leaves some out. This table holds 85,000 to 90,000 clones, approximately 90% found once. Sequenced sample: PBMCs. The receptors originated from a man between 18 and 35 years old in good health and CMV-seronegative.

This chain uses TRBV5-1 with TRBJ2-7; D possibly corresponds to TRBD1 (5 bases). The CDR3 loop spans 15 amino acids. Germline CDR1 SGHRS, CDR2 YFSETQ. V dropped 0 bases and J dropped 5 bases, with 15 bases sitting between them. The CDR3 protein is CASSLEGDRLNEQYF. The CDR3 DNA sequence: TGCGCCAGCAGCTTGGAAGGGGATCGGTTGAACGAGCAGTACTTC.

The rearrangement uses TRBV5-1 and TRBJ1-3; no clear D gene. The germline V gene has CDR1 SGHRS and CDR2 YFSETQ. V lost 0 bases to trimming and J lost 2 bases, with 6 bases between them. CDR3 size: 14 residues. DNA for the CDR3: TGCGCCAGCAGCTTGGGTGTTACTGGAAACACCATATATTTT. Translating gives CASSLGVTGNTIYF. The full variable domain, completed using reference TRBV5-1 and TRBJ1-3, is KAGVTQTPRYLIKTRGQQVTLSCSPISGHRSVSWYQQTPGQGLQFLFEYFSETQRNKGNFPGRFSGRQFSNSRSEMNVSTLELGDSALYLCASSLGVTGNTIYFGEGSWLTVV.

The rearrangement uses TRBV29-1 and TRBJ1-2; 8 nucleotides match TRBD1. Germline V lookup: CDR1 SQVTM, CDR2 ANQGSEA. V lost 0 bases to trimming and J lost 6 bases; unmatched junction nucleotides: 9. The CDR3 is 15 amino acids. The CDR3 reads CSVEDGRTGLDGYTF. The CDR3 region has the DNA TGCAGCGTTGAAGATGGACGGACAGGGTTGGATGGCTACACCTTC.

V is TRBV6-5 and J is TRBJ2-1; 8 nucleotides line up with TRBD2. The germline CDR1 and CDR2 sequences are MNHEY and SVGAGI. The CDR3 covers 16 residues. V trimming: 0 bases; J trimming: 8 bases; junction bases outside the gene matches: 9. DNA for the CDR3: TGTGCCAGCAGTTACTCAGTGGGACTAGGTAGCGATGAGCAGTTCTTC. Its translation: CASSYSVGLGSDEQFF.

The genes are TRBV28 and TRBJ2-3; possible D gene TRBD2, 5 bases. The CDR3 length is 15 residues. Looked up from germline, CDR1 is MDHEN and CDR2 is SYDVKM. Trimming shortened V by 5 bases and J by 4 bases, and 16 bases separated the two germline ends. The CDR3 is CASSLGSYLADTQYF. The DNA of the CDR3 is TGTGCCAGCAGTCTAGGGAGCTATCTGGCAGATACGCAGTATTTT.

The J gene is TRBJ2-1, the V gene TRBV15; TRBD2 aligns across 14 bases. V was clipped by 3 bases and J by 9 bases; unmatched bases: 10. Per germline, CDR1 LNHNV and CDR2 YYDKDF (reference sequence). The CDR3 length is 17 residues. CDR3 coding DNA: TGTGCCACCAGCAGGGGATTCGGGACTAGCGGGAGTAGTGAGCAGTTCTTC. Encoded protein: CATSRGFGTSGSSEQFF. Complete variable domain (other parts from reference TRBV15 and TRBJ2-1): DAMVIQNPRYQVTQFGKPVTLSCSQTLNHNVMYWYQQKSSQAPKLLFHYYDKDFNNEADTPDNFQSRRPNTSFCFLDIRSPGLGDTAMYLCATSRGFGTSGSSEQFFGPGTRLTVL.

This clone was picked up one time. The genes are TRBV5-1 and TRBJ2-5; D unresolved. Per germline, CDR1 SGHRS and CDR2 YFSETQ. V was clipped by 0 bases and J by 1 base, with 4 bases between them. The CDR3 runs to 13 residues. The CDR3 region has the DNA TGCGCCAGCAGCTTGGGCGGCCAAGAGACCCAGTACTTC. Protein sequence: CASSLGGQETQYF.

The V call is TRBV2, the J call TRBJ2-2; D not certain. Trimming stripped 0 bases from V and 7 bases from J, with 12 bases between. The length of the CDR3 is 15 residues. Germline V CDR1 and CDR2: SNHLY, FYNNEI. CDR3: CASSEAQRSLGELFF. As DNA, the CDR3 is TGTGCCAGCAGTGAAGCGCAGAGGTCACTCGGGGAGCTGTTTTTT. Drawing the rest from reference TRBV2 and TRBJ2-2, the complete variable domain is EPEVTQTPSHQVTQMGQEVILRCVPISNHLYFYWYRQILGQKVEFLVSFYNNEISEKSEIFDDQFSVERPDGSNFTLKIRSTKLEDSAMYFCASSEAQRSLGELFFGEGSRLTVL.

The rearrangement joins TRBV28 to TRBJ1-5; D gene unclear. Trimming left V 3 bases short and J 0 bases short, with 9 bases between. The germline CDR1 and CDR2 sequences are MDHEN and SYDVKM. CDR3 size: 15 residues. CDR3 sequence (DNA): TGTGCCAGCAGTTTTGGGCGATATAGCAATCAGCCCCAGCATTTT. This translates into CASSFGRYSNQPQHF.

This chain uses TRBV19 with TRBJ2-7; 10 nucleotides line up with TRBD1. In germline, CDR1 is LNHDA, CDR2 SQIVND (reference sequence). The CDR3 is 15 amino acids. Losses at the gene ends were 5 bases for V and 5 bases for J; bases not matched to a gene: 9. CDR3 loop: CASSLPGQGYDEQYF. Written as DNA, the CDR3 is TGTGCCAGTAGTTTGCCGGGACAGGGGTACGACGAGCAGTACTTC.

J is TRBJ1-1 and V is TRBV5-6; possibly TRBD1 for D (6 bases). The CDR3 runs 15 residues. Trimming removed 1 base from V and 0 bases from J, with 10 bases in between. CDR1 is SGHDT and CDR2 is YYEEEE in the germline V gene. The CDR3 DNA sequence: TGTGCCAGCAGCTTGTTGGGGGCCTTGAACACTGAAGCTTTCTTT. It yields the protein CASSLLGALNTEAFF. The complete variable domain, with remaining parts taken from reference TRBV5-6 and TRBJ1-1, reads DAGVTQSPTHLIKTRGQQVTLRCSPKSGHDTVSWYQQALGQGPQFIFQYYEEEERQRGNFPDRFSGHQFPNYSSELNVNALLLGDSALYLCASSLLGALNTEAFFGQGTRLTVV.

The chain employs TRBV5-1 and TRBJ2-7; D gene uncertain. V was shortened by 0 bases and J by 2 bases, with 6 bases between the two germline ends. This CDR3 contains 13 residues. Germline CDR1 SGHRS, CDR2 YFSETQ. The CDR3 region has the DNA TGCGCCAGCAGCTTGGTCCAGACCTACGAGCAGTACTTC. Protein: CASSLVQTYEQYF.

V usage is TRBV28 and J usage is TRBJ2-4; D is perhaps TRBD1 (6 bases). Trimming removed 6 bases at V and 8 bases at J, with 17 bases between. The CDR3 is made up of 14 amino acids. Per germline, CDR1 MDHEN and CDR2 SYDVKM. CDR3 protein: CASRVHRVVDIQYF. CDR3 nucleotide sequence: TGTGCCAGCAGGGTACACAGGGTAGTGGACATTCAGTACTTC.

A single count supports this clone. This chain joins TRBV28 and TRBJ2-7; 7 nucleotides match TRBD1. J was trimmed by 3 bases and V by 6 bases; bases with no gene match: 2. This CDR3 is built from 12 residues. Germline values: CDR1 MDHEN, CDR2 SYDVKM. The CDR3: CASSRDSYEQYF. The CDR3, as DNA: TGTGCCAGCAGCCGGGACAGCTACGAGCAGTACTTC.

V is TRBV5-1 and J is TRBJ1-3, with 8 bases lining up with TRBD1. Germline trimming cut 1 base from V and 4 bases from J; bases unmatched to any gene: 7. In germline, CDR1 is SGHRS, CDR2 YFSETQ. The CDR3 covers 16 residues. The CDR3 DNA follows: TGCGCCAGCAGCTTGATTGGACAGGGTAACGGAAACACCATATATTTT. This codes for CASSLIGQGNGNTIYF.

This chain uses TRBV7-2 with TRBJ2-3, with 8 bases lining up with TRBD1. Trimming at V came to 5 bases and at J to 1 base, leaving 5 bases not matched to a gene. The CDR3 loop spans 15 amino acids. Looked up from germline, CDR1 is SGHTA and CDR2 is FQGNSA. The CDR3 DNA sequence: TGTGCCAGCAGCCCCAGGGGGCGGGGCACAGATACGCAGTATTTT. Amino acids: CASSPRGRGTDTQYF.

The gene calls are TRBV7-9 and TRBJ1-2, with D unclear. V lost 0 bases and J lost 5, with 4 bases in between. The germline V gene encodes CDR1 SEHNR and CDR2 FQNEAQ (reference sequence). The CDR3 is 12 residues long. Written as DNA, the CDR3 is TGTGCCAGCAGCTTAGCGTTATATGGCTACACCTTC. Its translation: CASSLALYGYTF.

The J gene is TRBJ2-7, the V gene TRBV15; D may be TRBD2 (5 bases). Germline assignment: CDR1 LNHNV and CDR2 YYDKDF (reference sequence). This CDR3 is 14 amino acids long. V lost 0 bases, J lost 6 bases, and 12 bases lay in between. The CDR3 region is CATSRDSRGSEQYF. The CDR3 DNA reads as TGTGCCACCAGCAGAGATTCACGGGGTTCCGAGCAGTACTTC.

V and J are TRBV28 and TRBJ2-1; 7 bases map to TRBD2. Germline trimming cut 7 bases from V and 4 bases from J; bases unmatched to any gene: 10. The CDR3 contains 15 residues. From germline, CDR1 is MDHEN and CDR2 SYDVKM. The CDR3 loop is CASKGGSGSYNEQFF. The DNA for the CDR3 is TGTGCCAGCAAGGGCGGGAGTGGCTCGTACAATGAGCAGTTCTTC.

The V gene is TRBV30, the J gene TRBJ1-1; perhaps TRBD1 as D (5 bases). The germline V gene encodes CDR1 GTSNPN and CDR2 SVGIG (reference sequence). The CDR3 covers 11 residues. The CDR3 sequence: CGSQENTEAFF. The CDR3 DNA reads as TGTGGATCACAGGAGAACACTGAAGCTTTCTTT.

This clone came up once. V gene TRBV9 combines with J gene TRBJ1-1; weak D call: TRBD1 (5 bases). Trimming cost V 4 bases and J 0 bases, with 16 bases left between them. CDR1 is SGDLS and CDR2 is YYNGEE in the germline V gene. This CDR3 is built from 16 residues. This chain's CDR3 is CASSPRGRGMNTEAFF. DNA of the CDR3: TGTGCCAGCAGCCCTCGGGGGAGGGGAATGAACACTGAAGCTTTCTTT.

This rearrangement joins TRBV9 to TRBJ2-2; possibly TRBD2 for D (5 bases). CDR3 length: 15 amino acids. The V and J ends lost 0 bases and 1 base respectively, with 7 bases between them. The germline gives CDR1 SGDLS, CDR2 YYNGEE. CDR3 sequence: CASSVASGNTGELFF. CDR3 bases: TGTGCCAGCAGCGTAGCCAGCGGGAACACCGGGGAGCTGTTTTTT.